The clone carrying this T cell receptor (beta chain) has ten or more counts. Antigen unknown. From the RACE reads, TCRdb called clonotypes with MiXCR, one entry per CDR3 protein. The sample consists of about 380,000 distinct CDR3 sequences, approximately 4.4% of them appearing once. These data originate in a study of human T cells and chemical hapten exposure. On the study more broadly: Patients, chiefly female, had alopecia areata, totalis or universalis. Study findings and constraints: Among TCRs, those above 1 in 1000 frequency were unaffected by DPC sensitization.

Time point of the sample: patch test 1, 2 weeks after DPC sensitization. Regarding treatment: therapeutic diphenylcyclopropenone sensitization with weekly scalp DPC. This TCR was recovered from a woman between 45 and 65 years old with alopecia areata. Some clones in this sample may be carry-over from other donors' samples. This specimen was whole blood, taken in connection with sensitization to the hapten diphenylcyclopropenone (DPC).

In nucleotides, the CDR3 is TGTGCCAGCAGCCCGGACAGGTACACTGAAGCTTTCTTT. Translated, it gives CASSPDRYTEAFF. J is TRBJ1-1 and V is TRBV3-1; 7 nucleotides align to TRBD1. CDR3 size: 13 residues. The germline V gene has CDR1 LGHDT and CDR2 YNNKEL (reference sequence). V lost 4 bases to trimming and J lost 3 bases; unmatched junction nucleotides: 2.